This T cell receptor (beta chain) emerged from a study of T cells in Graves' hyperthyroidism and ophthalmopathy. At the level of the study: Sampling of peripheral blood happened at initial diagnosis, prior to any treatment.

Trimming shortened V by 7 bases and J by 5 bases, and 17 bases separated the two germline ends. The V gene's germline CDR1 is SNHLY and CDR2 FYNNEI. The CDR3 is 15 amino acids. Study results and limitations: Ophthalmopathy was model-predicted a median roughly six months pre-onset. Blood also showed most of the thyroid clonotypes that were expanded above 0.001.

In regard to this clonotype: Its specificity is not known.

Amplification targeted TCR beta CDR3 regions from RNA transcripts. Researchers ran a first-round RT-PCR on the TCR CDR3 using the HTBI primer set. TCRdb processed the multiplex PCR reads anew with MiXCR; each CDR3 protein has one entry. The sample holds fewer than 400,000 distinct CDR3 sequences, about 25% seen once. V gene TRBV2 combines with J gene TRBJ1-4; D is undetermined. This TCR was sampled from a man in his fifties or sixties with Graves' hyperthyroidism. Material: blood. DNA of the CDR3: TGTGCCAGCAAGGTGGCTAGAAGTGAGAATGAAAAACTGTTTTTT. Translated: CASKVARSENEKLFF. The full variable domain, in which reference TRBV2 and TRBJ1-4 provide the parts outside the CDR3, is EPEVTQTPSHQVTQMGQEVILRCVPISNHLYFYWYRQILGQKVEFLVSFYNNEISEKSEIFDDQFSVERPDGSNFTLKIRSTKLEDSAMYFCASKVARSENEKLFFGSGTQLSVL.